This T cell receptor (beta chain) originates from a study of Graves' ophthalmopathy and Graves' hyperthyroidism. Notes on the study in general: The majority of expanded thyroid clonotypes above 0.001 frequency also occurred in blood.

Germline lookup yields CDR1 ENHRY and CDR2 SYGVKD. The V gene end was trimmed by 10 bases and the J gene end by 9 bases; junction bases not matched to a gene: 22. The CDR3 is 16 residues long. The sequenced template was RNA, covering the TCR beta CDR3 region. RT-PCR was first run with HTBI primers, then multiplex PCR in a second round. TCRdb reanalysed the multiplex PCR reads using MiXCR and keeps one entry per CDR3 protein. Altogether about 660,000 distinct CDR3 sequences are present, approximately 39% being singletons, with the ten largest covering 2.5% to 3.5%. With regard to this clonotype: Antigen: not known.

The study enrolled ophthalmopathy donors with moderate-to-severe activity, CAS ≥3, NOSPECS ≥4 and duration under 3 months. Orbital computed tomography, together with clinical symptoms, serum thyroxine, TRAb and thyroid ultrasound, was used for diagnosis. The chain joins TRBV10-3 to TRBJ2-5; 8 bases match TRBD2. Material: peripheral blood. The TCR originated in an adult man with Graves' ophthalmopathy. The CDR3 sequence: CASSTSGGGPFEAQYF. CDR3 bases: TGTGCCAGCAGCACTTCGGGGGGGGGGCCATTTGAGGCCCAGTACTTC.